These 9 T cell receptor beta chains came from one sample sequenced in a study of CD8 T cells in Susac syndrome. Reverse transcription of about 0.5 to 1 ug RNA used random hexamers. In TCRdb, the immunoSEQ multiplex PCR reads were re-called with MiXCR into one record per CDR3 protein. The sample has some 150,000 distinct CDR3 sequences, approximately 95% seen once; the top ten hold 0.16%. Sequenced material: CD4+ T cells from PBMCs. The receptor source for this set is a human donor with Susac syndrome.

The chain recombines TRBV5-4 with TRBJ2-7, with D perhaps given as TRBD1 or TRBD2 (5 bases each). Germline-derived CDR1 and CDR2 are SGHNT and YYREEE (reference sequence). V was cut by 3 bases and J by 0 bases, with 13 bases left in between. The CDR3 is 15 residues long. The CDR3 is CASSSGAEASYEQYF. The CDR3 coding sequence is TGTGCCAGCAGCTCCGGGGCAGAAGCCTCCTACGAGCAGTACTTC.

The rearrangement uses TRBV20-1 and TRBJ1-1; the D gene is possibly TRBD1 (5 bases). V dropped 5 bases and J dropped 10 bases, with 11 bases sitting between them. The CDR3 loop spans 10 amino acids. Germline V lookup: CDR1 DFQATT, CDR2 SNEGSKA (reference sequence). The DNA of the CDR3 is TGCAGTGCTGCAGGGATCCGAGCTTTCTTT. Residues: CSAAGIRAFF.

CDR3 in amino acids: CASSTQTGVSTGELFF. The CDR3 nucleotides read TGTGCCAGCAGCACCCAGACAGGGGTGAGCACCGGGGAGCTGTTTTTT. The chain carries TRBV7-6 and TRBJ2-2; 8 bases map to TRBD1. V was pared by 5 bases and J by 4 bases, with 9 bases of the junction left unmatched. Looked up from germline, CDR1 is SGHVS and CDR2 is FNYEAQ. The CDR3 loop spans 16 amino acids.

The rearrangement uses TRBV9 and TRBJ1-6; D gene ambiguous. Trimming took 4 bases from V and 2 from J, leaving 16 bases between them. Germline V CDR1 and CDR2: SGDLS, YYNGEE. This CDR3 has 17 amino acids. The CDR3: CASSPPQGGAYNSPLHF. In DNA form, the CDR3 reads TGTGCCAGCAGCCCCCCCCAAGGAGGCGCCTATAATTCACCCCTCCACTTT.

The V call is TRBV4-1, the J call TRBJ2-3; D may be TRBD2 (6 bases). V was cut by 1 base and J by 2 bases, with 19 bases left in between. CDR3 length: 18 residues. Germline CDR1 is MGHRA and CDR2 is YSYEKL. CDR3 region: CASSQVGTNGGYTDTQYF. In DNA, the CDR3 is TGCGCCAGCAGCCAAGTGGGGACCAACGGGGGATACACAGATACGCAGTATTTT.

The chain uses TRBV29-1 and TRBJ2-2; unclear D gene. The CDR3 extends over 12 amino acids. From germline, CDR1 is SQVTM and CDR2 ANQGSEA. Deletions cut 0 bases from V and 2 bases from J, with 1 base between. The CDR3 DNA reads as TGCAGCGTTGAAGAAAACACCGGGGAGCTGTTTTTT. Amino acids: CSVEENTGELFF.

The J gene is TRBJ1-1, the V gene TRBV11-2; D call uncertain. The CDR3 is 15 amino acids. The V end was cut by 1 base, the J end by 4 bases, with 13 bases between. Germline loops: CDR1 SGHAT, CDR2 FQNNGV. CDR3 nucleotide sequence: TGTGCCAGCAGCTTAGGAAGAGCAGTCGCCACTGAAGCTTTCTTT. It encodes CASSLGRAVATEAFF. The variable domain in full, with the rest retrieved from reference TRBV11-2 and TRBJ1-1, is EAGVAQSPRYKIIEKRQSVAFWCNPISGHATLYWYQQILGQGPKLLIQFQNNGVVDDSQLPKDRFSAERLKGVDSTLKIQPAKLEDSAVYLCASSLGRAVATEAFFGQGTRLTVV.

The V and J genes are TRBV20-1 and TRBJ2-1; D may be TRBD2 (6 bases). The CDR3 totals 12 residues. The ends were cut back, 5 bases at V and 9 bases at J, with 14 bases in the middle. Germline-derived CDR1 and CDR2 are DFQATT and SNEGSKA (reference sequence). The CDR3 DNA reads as TGCAGTGCTCCGACTAGTGTGGGTGAGCAGTTCTTC. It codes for CSAPTSVGEQFF.

The CDR3 loop is CSVEQGYGYTF. The DNA of the CDR3 is TGCAGCGTCGAACAGGGCTATGGCTACACCTTC. This sequence joins TRBV29-1 and TRBJ1-2; D might be TRBD1 (6 bases). This CDR3 contains 11 residues. The V gene lost 6 bases and the J gene lost 4 bases, with 9 bases spanning the gap. Germline V gene lookup returns CDR1 SQVTM and CDR2 ANQGSEA.